One and the same sample provided the 15 T cell receptor beta chains below, sequenced in a study of human T cells and chemical hapten exposure (dated by TCRdb to the early 2020s). During library preparation, unique molecular identifiers were attached to individual cDNA molecules so that TCRs could be counted in a quantitative, reproducible way. TCRdb applied fastp at Q25 and MiXCR to the public reads, then kept only in-frame beta chains. CDR3 protein sequences are deduplicated, and each keeps its most common genes and DNA. This sample is represented by about 120,000 distinct CDR3 sequences; about 7.7% of them were singletons. The ten largest clones take up just over 1.4% of the sample. Total RNA was extracted from unfractionated whole blood that had been collected in Tempus Blood RNA tubes. Sequenced material: whole blood. These receptors all stem from a human donor in good health. Some clones in this sample may be carry-over from other donors' samples. Donor details come from another sample of the same person, matched by shared clones.

Many counts were recorded for this clonotype. The chain carries TRBV29-1 and TRBJ1-5; 9 nucleotides agree with TRBD1. With 6 bases clipped from V and 3 bases from J, the junction kept 3 bases outside the gene matches. The CDR3 is made up of 13 amino acids. Germline CDR1 reads SQVTM; CDR2 reads ANQGSEA. CDR3 amino acids: CSVGQGTNQPQHF. The CDR3 DNA is TGCAGCGTGGGACAGGGCACCAATCAGCCCCAGCATTTT.

This clonotype has ten or more counts. V gene TRBV7-9 combines with J gene TRBJ1-1, with D possibly being TRBD1 (5 bases). CDR1 and CDR2 from the germline V gene are SEHNR and FQNEAQ (reference sequence). The CDR3 covers 14 residues. The V and J ends lost 4 bases and 5 bases respectively, with 14 bases between them. CDR3 in amino acids: CASSSGGEKTEAFF. The DNA for the CDR3 is TGTGCCAGCAGCTCAGGAGGGGAAAAGACTGAAGCTTTCTTT.

This clonotype was counted ten times or more. This chain joins TRBV6-5 and TRBJ2-1; TRBD2 matches at 11 bases. The CDR3 spans 16 residues. V was clipped by 6 bases and J by 8 bases; unmatched bases: 12. Germline CDR1 and CDR2: MNHEY and SVGAGI. The CDR3 coding sequence is TGTGCCAGCAGGAGAAGCATTAGCGGGGGGGCAGATGAGCAGTTCTTC. This gives the protein CASRRSISGGADEQFF.

This clonotype was detected a few times. The rearrangement links TRBV5-1 to TRBJ2-3; tentatively, D is TRBD2 (5 bases). The length of the CDR3 is 16 residues. Deletions cut 4 bases from V and 1 base from J, with 16 bases between. In germline, CDR1 is SGHRS, CDR2 YFSETQ. In DNA, the CDR3 is TGCGCCAGCAGCCCATCGACGCCACTAGGCACAGATACGCAGTATTTT. This codes for CASSPSTPLGTDTQYF.

The chain is built from TRBV13 and TRBJ2-7, with a weak D call TRBD2 (6 bases). The germline V gene has CDR1 PRHDT and CDR2 FYEKMQ (reference sequence). The V and J ends lost 0 bases and 1 base respectively, with 13 bases between them. The CDR3 contains 16 residues. The CDR3 here is CASSLGLREWSYEQYF. The CDR3 coding sequence is TGTGCCAGCAGCTTAGGCCTCCGGGAGTGGTCCTACGAGCAGTACTTC. Combining the CDR3 with reference TRBV13 and TRBJ2-7 gives the whole variable domain AAGVIQSPRHLIKEKRETATLKCYPIPRHDTVYWYQQGPGQDPQFLISFYEKMQSDKGSIPDRFSAQQFSDYHSELNMSSLELGDSALYFCASSLGLREWSYEQYFGPGTRLTVT.

The table lists this clonotype with many counts. The gene calls are TRBV5-4 and TRBJ2-7; possible D gene TRBD2, 5 bases. The CDR3 is 13 amino acids. Between the trimmed V and J ends, which lost 2 bases and 3 bases, there was a span of 9 bases. CDR1 SGHNT and CDR2 YYREEE come from the germline V gene (reference sequence). The CDR3 DNA sequence: TGTGCCAGCAGCTTAGGCGGGCGCTACGAGCAGTACTTC. Protein sequence: CASSLGGRYEQYF.

This clonotype was recorded many times. This chain connects TRBV6-1 to TRBJ1-5; 7 nucleotides align to TRBD1. Germline V gene data show CDR1 as MNHNS and CDR2 as SASEGT. The CDR3 is 15 amino acids. V was pared by 6 bases and J by 8 bases, with 13 bases of the junction left unmatched. CDR3 DNA: TGTGCCAGCAGAGACGACAGGGACGGCAGGGAGCCCCAGCATTTT. Its translation is CASRDDRDGREPQHF.

This clonotype was observed many times. The V and J genes are TRBV11-2 and TRBJ1-6; D not certain. Germline CDR1 reads SGHAT; CDR2 reads FQNNGV. The CDR3 has 14 residues. Trimming took 2 bases from V and 7 from J, leaving 9 bases between them. This CDR3 is CASSLPGGNSPLHF. In nucleotides, the CDR3 is TGTGCCAGCAGCTTACCGGGTGGGAATTCACCCCTCCACTTT.

This clonotype was seen only a few times. The chain joins TRBV30 to TRBJ2-5, with 7 bases that match TRBD2. Unmatched junction bases numbered 1, after V lost 5 bases and J lost 1 base. The CDR3 runs 12 residues. The V gene's germline CDR1 is GTSNPN and CDR2 SVGIG (reference sequence). CDR3 residues: CAWASGQETQYF. The DNA for the CDR3 is TGTGCCTGGGCTAGCGGCCAAGAGACCCAGTACTTC.

There are many counts of this clonotype. The chain employs TRBV5-1 and TRBJ1-1; 7 bases line up with TRBD1. The J segment lost 5 bases and the V segment lost 1 base, leaving 14 bases of the junction unmatched. The CDR3 is 17 amino acids. The germline CDR1 and CDR2 sequences are SGHRS and YFSETQ. CDR3 DNA: TGCGCCAGCAGCTTGTCACTCGGAGGGGGCGCGGGAACTGAAGCTTTCTTT. Translated: CASSLSLGGGAGTEAFF.

The chain recombines TRBV27 with TRBJ2-1, with TRBD1 identical over 7 bases. The junction had 5 bases not matched to a gene; V was cut back by 0 bases and J by 9 bases. The germline CDR1 and CDR2 sequences are MNHEY and SMNVEV (reference sequence). This CDR3 has 14 residues. Written as DNA, the CDR3 is TGTGCCAGCAGTTTATCGACAGGGTTAGGTGAGCAGTTCTTC. This encodes CASSLSTGLGEQFF.

This rearrangement joins TRBV5-4 to TRBJ2-3; D gene ambiguous. The germline gives CDR1 SGHNT, CDR2 YYREEE (reference sequence). The CDR3 loop spans 16 amino acids. With 2 bases removed from V and 5 bases from J, the gap between germline ends came to 18 bases. CDR3 DNA: TGTGCCAGCAGCTTTGTCGGATGGTCGATTGGAGATACGCAGTATTTT. Encoded protein: CASSFVGWSIGDTQYF. The full variable domain, in which reference TRBV5-4 and TRBJ2-3 provide the parts outside the CDR3, is ETGVTQSPTHLIKTRGQQVTLRCSSQSGHNTVSWYQQALGQGPQFIFQYYREEENGRGNFPPRFSGLQFPNYSSELNVNALELDDSALYLCASSFVGWSIGDTQYFGPGTRLTVL.

The J gene is TRBJ2-5, the V gene TRBV2, with 10 bases matching TRBD2. Looked up from germline, CDR1 is SNHLY and CDR2 is FYNNEI. This CDR3 has 20 amino acids. V dropped 4 bases and J dropped 3; count of bases not matched to a gene: 20. CDR3 sequence reads: CASSGRAGESPGLAKETQYF. For the CDR3, the DNA is TGTGCCAGCAGTGGGCGCGCAGGGGAGTCACCGGGACTAGCGAAAGAGACCCAGTACTTC.

This clonotype was observed a handful of times. V is TRBV7-9 and J is TRBJ2-1, with TRBD1 matching over 9 bases. Germline loops: CDR1 SEHNR, CDR2 FQNEAQ (reference sequence). CDR3 length: 18 residues. V dropped 0 bases and J dropped 5; count of bases not matched to a gene: 11. The CDR3 is CASSLAPGTGNGDNEQFF. In DNA form, the CDR3 reads TGTGCCAGCAGCTTAGCCCCCGGGACAGGGAATGGAGACAATGAGCAGTTCTTC.

This clonotype was observed many times. The chain uses TRBV7-2 and TRBJ1-1; D is unclear. In germline, CDR1 is SGHTA, CDR2 FQGNSA. The CDR3 covers 13 residues. V shed 8 bases and J shed 1 base, with 11 bases lying between them. The CDR3 region is CASDATANTEAFF. The CDR3 nucleotides are TGTGCCAGCGACGCAACGGCGAACACTGAAGCTTTCTTT.